This T cell receptor beta chain was captured in a study of metastatic and nonmetastatic thyroid tumors. Study details: For malignant and benign thyroid patients, tumor or nodule tissue and blood were the sources whose repertoires were compared.

This clone appeared a single time. The antigen remains unidentified. Study results and limitations: Malignant thyroid tumors reportedly exceeded benign nodules significantly in TCR beta diversity, with the difference appearing in blood and tumor.

With V trimmed by 3 bases and J by 4 bases, 11 bases remained unmatched. This CDR3 is 17 amino acids long. Germline loops: CDR1 MGHRA, CDR2 YSYEKL. Every patient underwent thyroid surgery untreated. Source study methods: Variation in CDR3 across clinicopathological groups served as the basis for constructing a distant-metastasis classifier in papillary thyroid cancer. MiXCR re-clonotyped the PCR reads for TCRdb. TCRdb assigned the V and J calls; the authors' analysis was not used. Here the sample spans roughly 35,000 clones, roughly a third being singletons. The sample was tumor tissue. The rearrangement links TRBV4-1 to TRBJ2-5; 10 bases are a match to TRBD2. The clonotype was recovered from a female donor with papillary thyroid cancer or a benign thyroid nodule (not recorded which). Some clones in this sample may be carry-over from other donors' samples. The CDR3 nucleotides read TGCGCCAGCAGCCACCCGAGAGAGGGACTAGCGCGAGAGACCCAGTACTTC. This codes for CASSHPREGLARETQYF.